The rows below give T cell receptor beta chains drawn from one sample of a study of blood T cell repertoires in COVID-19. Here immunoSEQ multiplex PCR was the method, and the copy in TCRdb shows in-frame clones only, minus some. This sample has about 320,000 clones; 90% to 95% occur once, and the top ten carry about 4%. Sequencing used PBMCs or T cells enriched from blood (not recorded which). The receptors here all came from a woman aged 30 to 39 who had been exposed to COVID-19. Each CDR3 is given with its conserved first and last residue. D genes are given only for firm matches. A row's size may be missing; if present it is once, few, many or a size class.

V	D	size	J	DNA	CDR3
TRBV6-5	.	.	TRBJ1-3	TGTGCCAGCAGACCACAGTCGTCTGGAAACACCATATATTTT	CASRPQSSGNTIYF
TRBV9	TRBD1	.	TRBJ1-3	TGTGCCAGCAGCACAGGGGCCTCTGGAAACACCATATATTTT	CASSTGASGNTIYF
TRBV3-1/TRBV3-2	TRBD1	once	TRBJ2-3	TGTGCCAGCAGCCAACCGGGACAGGGCCCAGATACGCAGTATTTT	CASSQPGQGPDTQYF
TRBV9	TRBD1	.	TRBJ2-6	TGTGCCAGCAGCCCTTACAGGGGGCGCGTAAACTCTGGGGCCAACGTCCTGACTTTC	CASSPYRGRVNSGANVLTF
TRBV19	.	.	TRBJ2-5	TGTGCCAGTAGTATTAAGGGGGAGACCCAGTACTTC	CASSIKGETQYF
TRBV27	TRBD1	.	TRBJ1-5	TGTGCCAGCAGCTTCGACAGGGCTCTTCAGCCCCAGCATTTT	CASSFDRALQPQHF
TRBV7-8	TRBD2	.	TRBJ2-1	TGTGCCAGCAGCGGCTTTACTAGCGGGGGGGTTCTGAGCTCCTACAATGAGCAGTTCTTC	CASSGFTSGGVLSSYNEQFF
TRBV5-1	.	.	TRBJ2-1	TGCGCCAGCAGATTCGGTGGGGCTGAGCAGTTCTTC	CASRFGGAEQFF
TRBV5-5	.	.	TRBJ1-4	TGTGCCAGCAGCTTCTGGAGAACAGGGTCCCCCGAAAAACTGTTTTTT	CASSFWRTGSPEKLFF
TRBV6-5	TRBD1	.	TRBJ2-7	TGTGCCAGCAGTTACTCGAGACAGGGGCCCTACGAGCAGTACTTC	CASSYSRQGPYEQYF
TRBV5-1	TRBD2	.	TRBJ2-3	TGCGCCAGCAGCCCGGGTTGGGCGGGGGGCACAGATACGCAGTATTTT	CASSPGWAGGTDTQYF
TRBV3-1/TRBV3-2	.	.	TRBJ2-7	TGTGCCACCAGGGCCAGCGGTGGAGCCTACGAGCAGTACTTC	CATRASGGAYEQYF
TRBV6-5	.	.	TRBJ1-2	TGTGCCAGCAGTCTCCTACAGGCCGAGCGGGTGGGCTACACCTTC	CASSLLQAERVGYTF
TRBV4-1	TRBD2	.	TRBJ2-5	TGCGCCAGCAGCCAAGACCGGGGAGCGGGAGGGGAGACCCAGTACTTC	CASSQDRGAGGETQYF
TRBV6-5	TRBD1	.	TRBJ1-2	TGTGCCAGCCGACAGGGAAGCGATGGCTACACCTTC	CASRQGSDGYTF
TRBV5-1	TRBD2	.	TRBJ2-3	TGCGCCAGCAGCTTACGCGGGGGGGACTCAGATACGCAGTATTTT	CASSLRGGDSDTQYF
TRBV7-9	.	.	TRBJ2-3	TGTGCCAGCAGCTTGTCTAGCCACACTCATACGCAGTATTTT	CASSLSSHTHTQYF
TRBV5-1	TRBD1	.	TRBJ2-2	TGCGCCAGCAGCTTAAGCCCGGGACAGCGATTCACCGGGGAGCTGTTTTTT	CASSLSPGQRFTGELFF
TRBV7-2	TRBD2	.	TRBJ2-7	TGTGCCAGCAGCCTTCCCGGGACTAGCGGGGCCGGGAGGCAGTACTTC	CASSLPGTSGAGRQYF
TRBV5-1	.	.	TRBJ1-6	TGCGCCAGCAGCTTGGCCGGGGGCTCCTATAATTCACCCCTCCACTTT	CASSLAGGSYNSPLHF
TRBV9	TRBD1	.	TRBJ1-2	TGTGCCAGCAGCGTAGATTGGACAGGGTATGGCTACACCTTC	CASSVDWTGYGYTF
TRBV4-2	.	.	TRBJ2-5	TGTGCCAGCACCCAAACCCCCGGCGGGGCAGGGCAAGAGACCCAGTACTTC	CASTQTPGGAGQETQYF
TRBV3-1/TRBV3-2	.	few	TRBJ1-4	TGTGCCAGCAGCCAAAACCAGGCCAGAGAAAAACTGTTTTTT	CASSQNQAREKLFF
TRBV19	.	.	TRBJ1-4	TGTGCCAGTAGTATTCGGCAGGAAAATGAAAAACTGTTTTTT	CASSIRQENEKLFF
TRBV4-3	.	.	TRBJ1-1	TGCGCCAGCAGCCAATCCCGGACAGTTAAGACTGAAGCTTTCTTT	CASSQSRTVKTEAFF